This record concerns one T cell receptor (beta chain) sequence. Its cognate antigen is unknown. CDR1 and CDR2 from the germline V gene are SEHNR and FQNEAQ (reference sequence). This CDR3 spans 16 amino acids. UMI labels and 5' RACE were used to prepare the TRB cDNA libraries. TCRdb derives one entry per CDR3 protein from the 5' RACE reads, leaving out DNA. The sample totals roughly 59,000 distinct CDR3 sequences. This entry comes from a study of CXCR3-negative and CXCR3-positive naive CD8 T cells. Background on the study: For each library, about 1.5 +/- 0.3 million TRB reads were obtained, about 135 million in total.

The study, taken as a whole, reports: Naive subsets displayed similar surface CD5, and TCR strength was inferred from TRB CDR3 properties. Naive CXCR3-positive cells had TRB CDR3s more hydrophobic than those of CXCR3-negative naive cells.

The sequencing input was naive CXCR3+ CD8+ T cells from blood. Indicated subset: CD45RO-CCR7+CD27+CD95- naive CD8+ T cells expressing CXCR3 (TNR3+). This receptor was taken from a human donor in good health. Some clones in this sample may be carry-over from other donors' samples. This chain joins TRBV7-9 and TRBJ2-7. The CDR3 spells CASSLPTSGNSYEQYF.